Below, one T cell receptor (beta chain) is given with its context. The data were obtained in a study of technical replicates of blood from a few donors. Sequencing was performed with immunoSEQ multiplex PCR; in TCRdb, only in-frame clones are kept and a portion is missing. The sample lists some 77,000 clones, about nine tenths occurring once. The CDR3 runs 22 residues. J lost 1 base, V lost 1 base, and 21 bases had no gene match. The germline CDR1 and CDR2 sequences are MNHNS and SASEGT. The J gene is TRBJ2-3, the V gene TRBV6-1; 9 nucleotides line up with TRBD2. The sequence derives from a human donor in good health. The sequencing sample was made of T cells isolated from PBMCs. CDR3 in amino acids: CASSEEDRYIPAGGRGTDTQYF. CDR3 nucleotide sequence: TGTGCCAGCAGTGAAGAAGACAGATATATTCCAGCGGGAGGACGGGGCACAGATACGCAGTATTTT.